Shown below are 24 T cell receptor beta chains from a single sample sequenced in a study of T cell repertoires in cytomegalovirus infection. For these receptors, no antigen is known. A single record per CDR3 protein comes from TCRdb applying MiXCR to the reads. Here the sample spans roughly 90,000 distinct CDR3 sequences, about 31% being singletons. Sequenced here: CD8+ T cells from cultured PBMCs, sampled from culture after CMV antigen stimulation. The source of these receptors is a human donor in good health (CMV status not recorded). Some clones in this sample may be carry-over from other donors' samples.

This clonotype was seen a handful of times. The chain links TRBV7-6 to TRBJ2-1; TRBD1 might be the D (6 bases). Trimming left V 5 bases short and J 5 bases short, with 16 bases between. CDR1 is SGHVS, CDR2 FNYEAQ, per germline. The CDR3 is 15 residues long. The CDR3 nucleotides are TGTGCCAGCAGCCACGCAGCAGGGGTGAACAATGAGCAGTTCTTC. This gives the protein CASSHAAGVNNEQFF.

The chain links TRBV4-1 to TRBJ2-3; D gene ambiguous. With 5 bases removed from V and 1 base from J, the gap between germline ends came to 7 bases. The CDR3 loop spans 13 amino acids. CDR1 is MGHRA and CDR2 is YSYEKL in the germline V gene. The CDR3 DNA reads as TGCGCCAGCAGCGCTCCCGGCACAGATACGCAGTATTTT. It yields the protein CASSAPGTDTQYF.

The rearrangement uses TRBV4-2 and TRBJ2-7, with 9 positions matching TRBD2. The CDR3 loop spans 15 amino acids. Per germline, CDR1 LGHNA and CDR2 YNFKEQ. With 0 bases clipped from V and 3 bases from J, the junction kept 3 bases outside the gene matches. The DNA of the CDR3 is TGTGCCAGCAGCCAAGACCCAGCGGGAGGCTACGAGCAGTACTTC. Translated: CASSQDPAGGYEQYF.

V and J are TRBV19 and TRBJ1-1, with no clear D. The CDR3 runs 11 residues. CDR1 LNHDA and CDR2 SQIVND come from the germline V gene (reference sequence). V shed 7 bases and J shed 4 bases, with 7 bases lying between them. The CDR3 loop reads CASKGITEAFF. CDR3 in DNA: TGTGCCAGTAAAGGGATCACTGAAGCTTTCTTT.

The chain links TRBV5-4 to TRBJ2-7; 10 nucleotides align to TRBD1. There are 14 residues in the CDR3. Losses at the gene ends were 3 bases for V and 4 bases for J; bases not matched to a gene: 4. Germline V gene sequence: CDR1 SGHNT, CDR2 YYREEE (reference sequence). CDR3 region: CASSYGTGDYEQYF. In DNA form, the CDR3 reads TGTGCCAGCAGCTACGGGACAGGGGATTACGAGCAGTACTTC.

The V and J genes are TRBV7-9 and TRBJ1-2; no definite D call. The CDR3 sequence is 12 residues long. V gave up 5 bases and J gave up 7 bases, with 11 bases separating them. Looked up from germline, CDR1 is SEHNR and CDR2 is FQNEAQ (reference sequence). Here the CDR3 reads CASSPIKIGYTF. In DNA, the CDR3 is TGTGCCAGCAGCCCAATTAAAATTGGCTACACCTTC.

This clonotype was observed many times. Germline is not matched at one junction end, which may reflect a read error. The chain is built from TRBV4-1 and TRBJ2-3; D is perhaps TRBD1 or TRBD2 (5 bases each). The CDR3 extends over 15 amino acids. Per germline, CDR1 MGHRA and CDR2 YSYEKL. The CDR3 region has the DNA TGTGCCAGCAGCCCTGCTCCTGGGACCCAGGATACGCAGTATTTT. This translates into CASSPAPGTQDTQYF.

The CDR3 loop is CASSEEGLAGAYEQYF. CDR3 in DNA: TGTGCCAGCAGTGAAGAGGGGCTAGCGGGAGCCTACGAGCAGTACTTC. The V and J genes are TRBV2 and TRBJ2-7; 10 bases map to TRBD2. The CDR3 contains 16 residues. Trimming took 1 base from V and 2 from J; bases not matched to a gene: 5. Germline CDR1 SNHLY, CDR2 FYNNEI.

This clonotype was counted a few times. The CDR3 DNA reads TGTGCCAGTCAACTTGGGGAGTATAATTCACCCCTCCACTTT. This encodes CASQLGEYNSPLHF. The chain combines TRBV6-2 or TRBV6-3 with TRBJ1-6; no clear D. The CDR3 is made up of 14 amino acids. Germline CDR1 MNHEY, CDR2 SVGEGT. The V end lost 9 bases, the J end lost 4 bases, and 13 bases lay between the germline ends.

The chain joins TRBV5-1 to TRBJ1-1; 7 nucleotides line up with TRBD1. V gave up 0 bases and J gave up 0 bases; unmatched junction bases: 2. Germline V gives CDR1 SGHRS, CDR2 YFSETQ. This CDR3 spans 15 amino acids. DNA of the CDR3: TGCGCCAGCAGCTTGGCAGGGGGGGTGAACACTGAAGCTTTCTTT. This gives the protein CASSLAGGVNTEAFF.

This clonotype has at least ten counts. This chain uses TRBV11-3 with TRBJ2-2; D unresolved. Germline CDR1 and CDR2: SGHNT and YENEEA. This CDR3 spans 11 amino acids. Trimming took 2 bases from V and 6 from J, leaving 1 base between them. CDR3 sequence (DNA): TGTGCCAGCAGCTTATCCGGGGAGCTGTTTTTT. Protein sequence: CASSLSGELFF.

The genes are TRBV5-8 and TRBJ1-1, with TRBD1 matching 9 bases. The CDR3 length is 15 residues. Unmatched junction bases numbered 9, after V lost 4 bases and J lost 5 bases. The germline V gene encodes CDR1 SGHTS and CDR2 YDEGEE. CDR3 in DNA: TGTGCCAGCAGCGAGGCACAGGGGGCGAGGACTGAAGCTTTCTTT. Its protein is CASSEAQGARTEAFF.

The chain uses TRBV29-1 and TRBJ1-4; 7 nucleotides align to TRBD1. The CDR3 covers 13 residues. Germline CDR1 reads SQVTM; CDR2 reads ANQGSEA. Trimming at V came to 7 bases and at J to 6 bases, leaving 8 bases not matched to a gene. The CDR3 region is CSAEGAWDEKLFF. CDR3 coding DNA: TGCAGCGCCGAGGGGGCATGGGATGAAAAACTGTTTTTT.

Only a few counts were recorded for this clonotype. A junction end diverges from the germline sequence, so it may reflect a read error. The chain joins TRBV7-9 to TRBJ2-7, with D possibly being TRBD2 (5 bases). The CDR3 loop spans 13 amino acids. In germline, CDR1 is SEHNR, CDR2 FQNEAQ (reference sequence). The CDR3 sequence: CASSLEVALEQYF. Here the CDR3 DNA reads TGTGCCAGCAGTTTAGAGGTAGCGTTGGAGCAGTACTTC.

This clonotype was picked up one time. This chain connects TRBV25-1 to TRBJ1-1; D ambiguous. Trimming left V 5 bases short and J 7 bases short, with 20 bases between. The germline gives CDR1 MGHDK, CDR2 SYGVNS. The length of the CDR3 is 15 residues. This CDR3 reads CASSRPQVPWGEAFF. CDR3 nucleotide sequence: TGTGCCAGCAGTAGGCCGCAGGTCCCATGGGGTGAAGCTTTCTTT. Full variable domain (rest looked up from reference TRBV25-1 and TRBJ1-1): EADIYQTPRYLVIGTGKKITLECSQTMGHDKMYWYQQDPGMELHLIHYSYGVNSTEKGDLSSESTVSRIRTEHFPLTLESARPSHTSQYLCASSRPQVPWGEAFFGQGTRLTVV.

In this sample, this clonotype turned up many times. V is TRBV6-2 or TRBV6-3 and J is TRBJ2-7, with no clear D. There are 11 residues in the CDR3. Deletions cut 7 bases from V and 6 bases from J, with 10 bases between. Germline V CDR1 and CDR2: MNHEY, SVGEGT. The CDR3, as DNA: TGTGCCAGCACGTCCCTACTCGAGCAGTACTTC. Translated, it gives CASTSLLEQYF.

This clonotype was picked up a small number of times. The chain combines TRBV6-1 with TRBJ2-5; 9 bases fit TRBD2. J gave up 1 base and V 6 bases, and 6 bases lay outside the gene matches. The CDR3 totals 15 residues. CDR1 is MNHNS and CDR2 is SASEGT in the germline V gene. CDR3 loop: CASSLAGGPQETQYF. The CDR3 coding sequence is TGTGCCAGCAGCTTGGCGGGGGGGCCCCAAGAGACCCAGTACTTC.

This chain joins TRBV4-1 and TRBJ2-4, with D perhaps assigned TRBD1 or TRBD2 (5 bases each). This CDR3 spans 12 amino acids. Trimming removed 3 bases from V and 7 bases from J, with 7 bases in between. Germline CDR1 is MGHRA and CDR2 is YSYEKL. CDR3 amino acids: CASSHEGNIQYF. The CDR3 nucleotides read TGCGCCAGCAGCCATGAGGGGAACATTCAGTACTTC.

This clonotype was seen a few times. The CDR3 nucleotides are TGTGCCAGCAGTGAGTATCGGCAGAGCTCCTACGAGCAGTACTTC. The encoded protein is CASSEYRQSSYEQYF. The rearrangement joins TRBV2 to TRBJ2-7; D remains ambiguous. The germline V and J ends were trimmed by 3 bases and 0 bases, with 12 bases remaining between them. The CDR3 has 15 amino acids. Germline V gene lookup returns CDR1 SNHLY and CDR2 FYNNEI.

The J gene is TRBJ2-1, the V gene TRBV18; D is perhaps TRBD1 (7 bases). Germline V gene data show CDR1 as KGHSH and CDR2 as LQKENI. The CDR3 has 17 amino acids. V lost 2 bases, J lost 5 bases, and 19 bases lay in between. In DNA form, the CDR3 reads TGTGCCAGCTCACCAACGGGATTCCAGGGGGGTAACAATGAGCAGTTCTTC. Translating it yields CASSPTGFQGGNNEQFF.

This clonotype was picked up a small number of times. The chain combines TRBV6-5 with TRBJ1-2, with 10 bases identical to TRBD1. J lost 3 bases, V lost 6 bases, and 13 bases had no gene match. The length of the CDR3 is 17 residues. Looked up from germline, CDR1 is MNHEY and CDR2 is SVGAGI. The DNA of the CDR3 is TGTGCCAGCAGGGGTTTCGGGACAGGGGTAGGGGACTATGGCTACACCTTC. Protein sequence: CASRGFGTGVGDYGYTF.

This chain joins TRBV27 and TRBJ2-7; the D is unclear. CDR1 is MNHEY, CDR2 SMNVEV, per germline (reference sequence). With 0 bases removed from V and 2 bases from J, the gap between germline ends came to 5 bases. The CDR3 is made up of 13 amino acids. The CDR3 DNA reads TGTGCCAGCAGTTTATCGTTAGCCTACGAGCAGTACTTC. Protein sequence: CASSLSLAYEQYF.

Of note for this clonotype: A read error may account for a junction end that differs from germline. This chain joins TRBV7-6 and TRBJ2-7; 10 bases map to TRBD1. The CDR3 has 15 residues. Germline CDR1 reads SGHVS; CDR2 reads FNYEAQ. The CDR3 DNA reads as TGTGTCAGCAGCCCTGTCGGGACAGGGGCCTACGAGCAGTACTTC. This translates into CVSSPVGTGAYEQYF.

J is TRBJ2-7 and V is TRBV12-3 or TRBV12-4, with a possible D match to TRBD1 (6 bases). This CDR3 comprises 15 residues. V was clipped by 5 bases and J by 1 base, with 15 bases between them. CDR3 protein: CASSDLGARSYEQYF. The CDR3 DNA reads as TGTGCCAGCAGTGACCTGGGGGCGCGGTCCTACGAGCAGTACTTC.